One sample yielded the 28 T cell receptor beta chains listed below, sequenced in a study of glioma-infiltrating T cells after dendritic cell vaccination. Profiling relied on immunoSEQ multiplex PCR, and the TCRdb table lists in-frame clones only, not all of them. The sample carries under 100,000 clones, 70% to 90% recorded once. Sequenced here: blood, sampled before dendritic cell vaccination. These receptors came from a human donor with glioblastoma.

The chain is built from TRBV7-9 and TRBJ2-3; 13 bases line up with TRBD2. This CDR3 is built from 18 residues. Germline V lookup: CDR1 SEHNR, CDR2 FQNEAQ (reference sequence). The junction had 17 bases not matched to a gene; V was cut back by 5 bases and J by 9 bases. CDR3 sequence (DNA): TGTGCCAGCAGCAAACTAGTCGGACTAGCGGGGGCCAAGGGGACGCAGTATTTT. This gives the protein CASSKLVGLAGAKGTQYF.

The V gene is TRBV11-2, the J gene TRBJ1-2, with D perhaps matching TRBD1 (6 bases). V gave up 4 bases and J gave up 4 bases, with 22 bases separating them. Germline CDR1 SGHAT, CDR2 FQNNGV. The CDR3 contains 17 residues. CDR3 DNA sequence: TGTGCCAGCAGCTCGATCTCCGACACGCAGGGGAGCTATGGCTACACCTTC. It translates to CASSSISDTQGSYGYTF.

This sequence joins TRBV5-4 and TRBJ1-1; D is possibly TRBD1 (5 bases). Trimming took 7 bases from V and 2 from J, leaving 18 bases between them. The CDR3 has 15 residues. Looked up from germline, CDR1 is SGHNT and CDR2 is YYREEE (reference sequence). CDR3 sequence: CASVMGGGLNTEAFF. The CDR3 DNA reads TGTGCCAGCGTTATGGGGGGGGGATTAAACACTGAAGCTTTCTTT. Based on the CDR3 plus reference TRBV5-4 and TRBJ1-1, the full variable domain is ETGVTQSPTHLIKTRGQQVTLRCSSQSGHNTVSWYQQALGQGPQFIFQYYREEENGRGNFPPRFSGLQFPNYSSELNVNALELDDSALYLCASVMGGGLNTEAFFGQGTRLTVV.

This chain's CDR3 is CASSEGGQFSEAFF. CDR3 bases: TGTGCCAGCAGTGAAGGAGGACAGTTTTCTGAAGCTTTCTTT. This rearrangement joins TRBV6-1 to TRBJ1-1; a weak D match, TRBD1 (6 bases). The CDR3 totals 14 residues. Germline-derived CDR1 and CDR2 are MNHNS and SASEGT. Trimming removed 1 base at V and 6 bases at J, with 12 bases between.

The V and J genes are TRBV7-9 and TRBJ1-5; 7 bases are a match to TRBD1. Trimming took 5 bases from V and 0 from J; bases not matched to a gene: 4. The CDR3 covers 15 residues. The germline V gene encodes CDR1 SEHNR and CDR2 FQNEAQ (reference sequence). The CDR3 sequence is CASSREGASNQPQHF. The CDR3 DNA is TGTGCCAGCAGCCGAGAGGGGGCTAGCAATCAGCCCCAGCATTTT.

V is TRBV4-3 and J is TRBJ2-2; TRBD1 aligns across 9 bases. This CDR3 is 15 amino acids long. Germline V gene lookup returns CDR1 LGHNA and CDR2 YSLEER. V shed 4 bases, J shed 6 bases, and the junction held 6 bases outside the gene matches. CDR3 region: CASSPDRGVPGELFF. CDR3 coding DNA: TGCGCCAGCAGCCCAGACAGGGGGGTTCCCGGGGAGCTGTTTTTT.

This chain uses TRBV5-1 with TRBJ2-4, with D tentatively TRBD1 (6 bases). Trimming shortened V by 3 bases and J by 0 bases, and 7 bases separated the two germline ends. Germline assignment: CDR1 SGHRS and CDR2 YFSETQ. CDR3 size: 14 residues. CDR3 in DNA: TGCGCCAGCAGCTCACAGGGAGCCAAAAACATTCAGTACTTC. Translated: CASSSQGAKNIQYF.

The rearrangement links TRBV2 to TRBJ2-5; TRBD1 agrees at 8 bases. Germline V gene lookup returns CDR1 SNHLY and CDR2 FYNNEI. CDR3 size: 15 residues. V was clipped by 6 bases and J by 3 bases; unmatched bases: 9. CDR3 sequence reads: CASRDRGVSEETQYF. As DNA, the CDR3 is TGTGCCAGCAGAGACAGGGGTGTTTCCGAAGAGACCCAGTACTTC.

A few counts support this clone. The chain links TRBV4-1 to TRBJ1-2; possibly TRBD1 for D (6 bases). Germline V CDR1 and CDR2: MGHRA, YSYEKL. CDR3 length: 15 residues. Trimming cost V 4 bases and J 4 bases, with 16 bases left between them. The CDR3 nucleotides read TGCGCCAGCAGCCTGTGGGTAGGGGGGGCCTATGGCTACACCTTC. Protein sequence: CASSLWVGGAYGYTF.

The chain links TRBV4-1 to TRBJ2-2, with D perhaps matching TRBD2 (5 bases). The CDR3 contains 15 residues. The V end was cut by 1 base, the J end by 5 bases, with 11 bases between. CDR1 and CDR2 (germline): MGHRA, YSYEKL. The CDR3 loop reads CASSQVQLETGELFF. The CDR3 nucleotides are TGCGCCAGCAGCCAAGTTCAACTAGAGACCGGGGAGCTGTTTTTT.

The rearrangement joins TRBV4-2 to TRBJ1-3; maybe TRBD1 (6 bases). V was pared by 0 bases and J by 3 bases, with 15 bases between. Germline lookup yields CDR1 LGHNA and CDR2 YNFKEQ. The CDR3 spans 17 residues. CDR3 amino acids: CASSQEYAGDGGNTIYF. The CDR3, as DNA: TGTGCCAGCAGCCAAGAATACGCAGGGGACGGTGGAAACACCATATATTTT.

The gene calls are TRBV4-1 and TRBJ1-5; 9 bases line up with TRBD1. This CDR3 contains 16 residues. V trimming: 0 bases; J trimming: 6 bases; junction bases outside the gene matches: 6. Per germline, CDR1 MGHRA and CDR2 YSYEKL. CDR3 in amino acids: CASSQEQQGARQPQHF. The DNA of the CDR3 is TGCGCCAGCAGCCAAGAGCAACAGGGGGCCCGTCAGCCCCAGCATTTT.

The CDR3 is CASSRTGTPGNTIYF. In DNA form, the CDR3 reads TGTGCCAGCTCACGAACAGGGACCCCGGGAAACACCATATATTTT. V usage is TRBV18 and J usage is TRBJ1-3, with a weak D call TRBD1 (6 bases). Trimming pared 4 bases from V and 4 bases from J, leaving 14 bases between. The CDR3 extends over 15 amino acids. Germline assignment: CDR1 KGHSH and CDR2 LQKENI.

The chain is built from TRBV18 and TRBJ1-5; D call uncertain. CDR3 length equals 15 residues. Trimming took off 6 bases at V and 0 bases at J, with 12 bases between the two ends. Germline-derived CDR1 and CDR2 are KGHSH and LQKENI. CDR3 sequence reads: CASSATVNSNQPQHF. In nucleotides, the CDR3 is TGTGCCAGCTCCGCCACGGTGAATAGCAATCAGCCCCAGCATTTT.

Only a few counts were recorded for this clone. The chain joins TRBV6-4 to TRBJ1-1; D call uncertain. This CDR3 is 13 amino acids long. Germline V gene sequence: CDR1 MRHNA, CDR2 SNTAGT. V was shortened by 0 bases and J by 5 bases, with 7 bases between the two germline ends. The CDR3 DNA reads TGTGCCAGCAGTGACTCGAGGAATACTGAAGCTTTCTTT. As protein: CASSDSRNTEAFF.

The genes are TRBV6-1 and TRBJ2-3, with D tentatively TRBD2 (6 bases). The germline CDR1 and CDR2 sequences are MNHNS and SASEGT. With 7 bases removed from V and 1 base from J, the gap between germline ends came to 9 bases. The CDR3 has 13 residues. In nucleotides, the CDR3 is TGTGCCAGCACTTTAGCGGGCACAGATACGCAGTATTTT. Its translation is CASTLAGTDTQYF.

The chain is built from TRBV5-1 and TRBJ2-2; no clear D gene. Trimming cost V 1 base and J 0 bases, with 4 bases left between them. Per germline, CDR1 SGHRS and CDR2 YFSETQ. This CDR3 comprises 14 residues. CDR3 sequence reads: CASSLTPNTGELFF. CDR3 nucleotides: TGCGCCAGCAGCTTGACTCCGAACACCGGGGAGCTGTTTTTT. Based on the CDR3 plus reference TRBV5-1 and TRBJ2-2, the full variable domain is KAGVTQTPRYLIKTRGQQVTLSCSPISGHRSVSWYQQTPGQGLQFLFEYFSETQRNKGNFPGRFSGRQFSNSRSEMNVSTLELGDSALYLCASSLTPNTGELFFGEGSRLTVL.

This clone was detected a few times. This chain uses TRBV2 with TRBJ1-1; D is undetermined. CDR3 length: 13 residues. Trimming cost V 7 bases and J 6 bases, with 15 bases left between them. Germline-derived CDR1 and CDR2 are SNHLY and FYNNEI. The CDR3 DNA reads TGTGCCAGCACTGAGACCGGGTTAGCTGAAGCTTTCTTT. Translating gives CASTETGLAEAFF. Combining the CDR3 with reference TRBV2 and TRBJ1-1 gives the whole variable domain EPEVTQTPSHQVTQMGQEVILRCVPISNHLYFYWYRQILGQKVEFLVSFYNNEISEKSEIFDDQFSVERPDGSNFTLKIRSTKLEDSAMYFCASTETGLAEAFFGQGTRLTVV.

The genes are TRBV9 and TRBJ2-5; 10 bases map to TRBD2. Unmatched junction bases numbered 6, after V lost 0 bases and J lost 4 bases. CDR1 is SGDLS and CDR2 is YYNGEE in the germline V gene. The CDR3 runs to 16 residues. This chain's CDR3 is CASSVGGSGRTETQYF. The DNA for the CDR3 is TGTGCCAGCAGCGTAGGGGGTAGCGGGAGGACAGAGACCCAGTACTTC.

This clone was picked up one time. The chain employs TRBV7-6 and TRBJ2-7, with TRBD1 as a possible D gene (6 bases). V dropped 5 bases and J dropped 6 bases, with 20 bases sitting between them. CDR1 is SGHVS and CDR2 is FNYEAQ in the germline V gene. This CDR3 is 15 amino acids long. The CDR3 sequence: CASSPSLSGEPEQYF. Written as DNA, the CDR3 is TGTGCCAGCAGCCCCTCTCTGTCAGGGGAACCCGAGCAGTACTTC. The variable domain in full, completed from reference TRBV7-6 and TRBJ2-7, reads GAGVSQSPRYKVTKRGQDVALRCDPISGHVSLYWYRQALGQGPEFLTYFNYEAQQDKSGLPNDRFSAERPEGSISTLTIQRTEQRDSAMYRCASSPSLSGEPEQYFGPGTRLTVT.

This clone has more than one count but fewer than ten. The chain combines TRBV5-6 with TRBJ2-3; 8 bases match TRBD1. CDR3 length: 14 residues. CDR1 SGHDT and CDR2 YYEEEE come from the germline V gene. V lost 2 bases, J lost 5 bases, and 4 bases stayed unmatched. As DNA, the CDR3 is TGTGCCAGCAGCTTCGGACAGGGAAGAGATACGCAGTATTTT. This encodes CASSFGQGRDTQYF.

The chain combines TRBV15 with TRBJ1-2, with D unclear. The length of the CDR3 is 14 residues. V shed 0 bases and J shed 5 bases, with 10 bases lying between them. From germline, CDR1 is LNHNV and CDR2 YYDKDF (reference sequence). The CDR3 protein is CATSRDNPVYGYTF. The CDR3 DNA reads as TGTGCCACCAGCAGAGATAACCCGGTTTATGGCTACACCTTC.

CDR3 in DNA: TGCGCCAGCAGCTTAGGACTTTTGACAGATACGCAGTATTTT. This sequence encodes CASSLGLLTDTQYF. The chain is built from TRBV5-1 and TRBJ2-3, with D maybe TRBD2 (5 bases). With 2 bases removed from V and 3 bases from J, the gap between germline ends came to 10 bases. CDR1 SGHRS and CDR2 YFSETQ come from the germline V gene. There are 14 residues in the CDR3.

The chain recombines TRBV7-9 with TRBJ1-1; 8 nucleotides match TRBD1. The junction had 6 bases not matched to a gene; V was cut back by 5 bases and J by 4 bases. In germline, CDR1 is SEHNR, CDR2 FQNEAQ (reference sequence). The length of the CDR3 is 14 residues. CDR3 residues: CASSPEGTGTEAFF. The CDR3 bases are TGTGCCAGCAGCCCTGAAGGGACAGGCACTGAAGCTTTCTTT.

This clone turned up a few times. CDR3 DNA: TGTGTCATAATGGGGGGGGAATCTGTGAACACCGGGGAGCTGTTTTTT. It yields the protein CVIMGGESVNTGELFF. This rearrangement joins TRBV7-5 to TRBJ2-2; the D call TRBD2 from the table was never checked on the DNA. TRBV7-5 is a pseudogene locus. The CDR3 sequence is 16 residues long.

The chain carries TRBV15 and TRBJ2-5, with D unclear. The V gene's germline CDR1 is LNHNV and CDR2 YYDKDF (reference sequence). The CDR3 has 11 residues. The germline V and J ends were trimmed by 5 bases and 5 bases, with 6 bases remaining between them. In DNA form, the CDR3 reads TGTGCCACCAGCTTCGGGGAGACCCAGTACTTC. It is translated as CATSFGETQYF.

CDR3 sequence: CASSLAGLHYEQYF. In DNA, the CDR3 is TGTGCCAGCAGCTTAGCGGGACTTCACTACGAGCAGTACTTC. V is TRBV7-6 and J is TRBJ2-5; TRBD2 is a possible D gene (6 bases). Matching the DNA end better, TRBJ2-7 makes the J call doubtful. The germline CDR1 and CDR2 sequences are SGHVS and FNYEAQ. This CDR3 region has 14 residues.

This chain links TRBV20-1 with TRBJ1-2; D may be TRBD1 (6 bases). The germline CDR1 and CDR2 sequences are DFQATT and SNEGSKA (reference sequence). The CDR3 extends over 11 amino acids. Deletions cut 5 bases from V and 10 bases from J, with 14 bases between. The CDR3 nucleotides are TGCAGTGCTGGGTGGGGGCCTGTCTACACCTTC. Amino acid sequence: CSAGWGPVYTF.